A selection of T cell receptor beta chains follows, all from one sample in a study of blood T cell repertoires in COVID-19. Method: immunoSEQ multiplex PCR; TCRdb's copy keeps in-frame clones and lacks some. Of approximately 310,000 clones listed, 80% to 90% are singletons. Input material: peripheral blood. Every receptor here comes from a man aged 45-60 years with active or convalescent COVID-19. Each CDR3 is given with its conserved first and last residue. The D gene is left open where the match is weak. The size of a clone is reported for some rows only, either as once, few or many, or as a class for expanded clones.

J gene: TRBJ2-1
clone size: -
V gene: TRBV7-2
CDR3 length: 16
D gene: TRBD2
CDR3 DNA: TGTGCCAGCAGCCAACCCGGGACTAGAACCTTTGGCGAGCAGTTCTTC
CDR3 protein: CASSQPGTRTFGEQFF

J gene: TRBJ2-3
clone size: -
V gene: TRBV28
CDR3 length: 15
D gene: TRBD2
CDR3 DNA: TGTGCCAGCAGTTTAGGGGGGGATAGCACAGATACGCAGTATTTT
CDR3 protein: CASSLGGDSTDTQYF

J gene: TRBJ2-3
clone size: -
V gene: TRBV6-6
CDR3 length: 20
D gene: TRBD2
CDR3 DNA: TGTGCCAGCAGTCACCCCGGGACTAGCGGACGTTTCACTAGCACAGATACGCAGTATTTT
CDR3 protein: CASSHPGTSGRFTSTDTQYF

J gene: TRBJ2-1
clone size: -
V gene: TRBV28
CDR3 length: 15
D gene: TRBD2
CDR3 DNA: TGTGCCAGCAGTGCGCAGCGGGGGGGCAGCGATGAGCAGTTCTTC
CDR3 protein: CASSAQRGGSDEQFF

J gene: TRBJ1-1
clone size: -
V gene: TRBV18
CDR3 length: 15
D gene: TRBD1
CDR3 DNA: TGTGCCAGCTCAGGGACAGTGGGGGCTAACACTGAAGCTTTCTTT
CDR3 protein: CASSGTVGANTEAFF

J gene: TRBJ1-1
clone size: once
V gene: TRBV3-1/TRBV3-2
CDR3 length: 14
D gene: -
CDR3 DNA: TGTGCCAGCAGCCACGGGAGGGTGAACACTGAAGCTTTCTTT
CDR3 protein: CASSHGRVNTEAFF

J gene: TRBJ2-2
clone size: once
V gene: TRBV6-2/TRBV6-3
CDR3 length: 15
D gene: -
CDR3 DNA: TGTGCCAGCAGTACGGGCGGGGTCCGCACCGGGGAGCTGTTTTTT
CDR3 protein: CASSTGGVRTGELFF

J gene: TRBJ2-2
clone size: -
V gene: TRBV19
CDR3 length: 15
D gene: TRBD2
CDR3 DNA: TGTGCCAGTAGTATTGTAGCGGGACTTTTTGGGGAGCTGTTTTTT
CDR3 protein: CASSIVAGLFGELFF

J gene: TRBJ1-2
clone size: -
V gene: TRBV28
CDR3 length: 15
D gene: TRBD1
CDR3 DNA: TGTGCCAGCAGTTCGGGACAGGGGGGAGCCTATGGCTACACCTTC
CDR3 protein: CASSSGQGGAYGYTF

J gene: TRBJ1-4
clone size: few
V gene: TRBV5-1
CDR3 length: 15
D gene: -
CDR3 DNA: TGCGCCAGCAGCTTGAACGCAGGGGATAATGAAAAACTGTTTTTT
CDR3 protein: CASSLNAGDNEKLFF

J gene: TRBJ2-2
clone size: few
V gene: TRBV27
CDR3 length: 14
D gene: -
CDR3 DNA: TGTGCCAGCACCTCTCGAGGGAACACCGGGGAGCTGTTTTTT
CDR3 protein: CASTSRGNTGELFF

J gene: TRBJ1-1
clone size: few
V gene: TRBV18
CDR3 length: 14
D gene: TRBD1
CDR3 DNA: TGTGCCAGCTCGACCGGACAGGCGAACACTGAAGCTTTCTTT
CDR3 protein: CASSTGQANTEAFF

J gene: TRBJ1-5
clone size: -
V gene: TRBV10-2
CDR3 length: 12
D gene: -
CDR3 DNA: TGCGCCAGCAGTGAGTGGGGCCAGCCCCAGCATTTT
CDR3 protein: CASSEWGQPQHF

J gene: TRBJ2-1
clone size: -
V gene: TRBV5-8
CDR3 length: 15
D gene: -
CDR3 DNA: TGTGCCAGCAGCTTGTTCAGAAGCTCCTACAATGAGCAGTTCTTC
CDR3 protein: CASSLFRSSYNEQFF

J gene: TRBJ1-3
clone size: -
V gene: TRBV19
CDR3 length: 14
D gene: -
CDR3 DNA: TGTGCCAGTAGTTCGTTGAGCTCTGGAAACACCATATATTTT
CDR3 protein: CASSSLSSGNTIYF

J gene: TRBJ2-2
clone size: -
V gene: TRBV9
CDR3 length: 14
D gene: TRBD1
CDR3 DNA: TGTGCCAGCGCCCGGACAGGGGCTTCGGAGGAGCTGTTTTTT
CDR3 protein: CASARTGASEELFF

J gene: TRBJ1-1
clone size: -
V gene: TRBV7-9
CDR3 length: 13
D gene: TRBD1
CDR3 DNA: TGTGCCAGCAGCGGACAGGTGAACACTGAAGCTTTCTTT
CDR3 protein: CASSGQVNTEAFF

J gene: TRBJ1-2
clone size: -
V gene: TRBV19
CDR3 length: 15
D gene: TRBD1
CDR3 DNA: TGTGCCAGTAGTATCGGACAGGGAAATGACTATGGCTACACCTTC
CDR3 protein: CASSIGQGNDYGYTF

J gene: TRBJ2-2
clone size: -
V gene: TRBV7-6
CDR3 length: 15
D gene: -
CDR3 DNA: TGTGCCAGCAGCCCCCGAGGACAGAACACCGGGGAGCTGTTTTTT
CDR3 protein: CASSPRGQNTGELFF

J gene: TRBJ2-7
clone size: -
V gene: TRBV29-1
CDR3 length: 13
D gene: TRBD1
CDR3 DNA: TGCAGCGCCACCGGGACAGGGAACTACGAGCAGTACTTC
CDR3 protein: CSATGTGNYEQYF

J gene: TRBJ2-5
clone size: -
V gene: TRBV18
CDR3 length: 15
D gene: -
CDR3 DNA: TGTGCCAGCTCCGCGGTACTGGTCGCCGGAGAGACCCAGTACTTC
CDR3 protein: CASSAVLVAGETQYF

J gene: TRBJ2-3
clone size: -
V gene: TRBV4-3
CDR3 length: 15
D gene: -
CDR3 DNA: TGCGCCAGCAGCCAAAACCAGCAGGGCACAGATACGCAGTATTTT
CDR3 protein: CASSQNQQGTDTQYF

J gene: TRBJ1-1
clone size: -
V gene: TRBV12-5
CDR3 length: 15
D gene: TRBD1
CDR3 DNA: TGTGCTAGTGGTTTGGGCGAGACAGGGTACGCTGAAGCTTTCTTT
CDR3 protein: CASGLGETGYAEAFF

J gene: TRBJ2-7
clone size: -
V gene: TRBV19
CDR3 length: 13
D gene: -
CDR3 DNA: TGTGCCAGTAGTATCGACCAGGGCTACGAGCAGTACTTC
CDR3 protein: CASSIDQGYEQYF

J gene: TRBJ1-2
clone size: -
V gene: TRBV5-4
CDR3 length: 13
D gene: TRBD1
CDR3 DNA: TGTGCCAGCAGACTCACAGGGGGCGCTGACTACACCTTC
CDR3 protein: CASRLTGGADYTF

J gene: TRBJ2-5
clone size: -
V gene: TRBV28
CDR3 length: 17
D gene: -
CDR3 DNA: TGTGCCAGCTCGTTGGGGTGGGGGGGCCCTCGCCAAGAGACCCAGTACTTC
CDR3 protein: CASSLGWGGPRQETQYF

J gene: TRBJ2-5
clone size: -
V gene: TRBV15
CDR3 length: 13
D gene: -
CDR3 DNA: TGTGCCACCAGCAGGAATGGAGGAGAGACCCAGTACTTC
CDR3 protein: CATSRNGGETQYF

J gene: TRBJ2-5
clone size: -
V gene: TRBV25-1
CDR3 length: 14
D gene: TRBD1
CDR3 DNA: TGTGCCAGCAGTGGACAGGGGGTGCTGGAGACCCAGTACTTC
CDR3 protein: CASSGQGVLETQYF

J gene: TRBJ1-1
clone size: few
V gene: TRBV5-4
CDR3 length: 15
D gene: -
CDR3 DNA: TGTGCCAGCAGCTTTGGGACTGGGGCGGGGACTGAAGCTTTCTTT
CDR3 protein: CASSFGTGAGTEAFF

J gene: TRBJ1-1
clone size: -
V gene: TRBV15
CDR3 length: 14
D gene: -
CDR3 DNA: TGTGCCACCAGCAGAGATCGTATGAACACTGAAGCTTTCTTT
CDR3 protein: CATSRDRMNTEAFF

J gene: TRBJ2-7
clone size: -
V gene: TRBV7-2
CDR3 length: 16
D gene: TRBD2
CDR3 DNA: TGTGCCAGCAGCCGTACCCCGACTAGCGGGGGGGCGGAGCAGTACTTC
CDR3 protein: CASSRTPTSGGAEQYF

J gene: TRBJ1-1
clone size: once
V gene: TRBV7-2
CDR3 length: 16
D gene: TRBD1
CDR3 DNA: TGTGCCAGCAGCGGCGGACAGGGGATGATGAACACTGAAGCTTTCTTT
CDR3 protein: CASSGGQGMMNTEAFF

J gene: TRBJ1-5
clone size: -
V gene: TRBV19
CDR3 length: 15
D gene: -
CDR3 DNA: TGTGCCAGCGACACCGTATTTTTAGGCCCCCAGCCCCAGCATTTT
CDR3 protein: CASDTVFLGPQPQHF

J gene: TRBJ2-3
clone size: -
V gene: TRBV19
CDR3 length: 15
D gene: -
CDR3 DNA: TGTGCCAGTAGAGCTATTGAGTCAGGGGTAGATACGCAGTATTTT
CDR3 protein: CASRAIESGVDTQYF

J gene: TRBJ1-4
clone size: many
V gene: TRBV4-3
CDR3 length: 13
D gene: -
CDR3 DNA: TGCGCCAGCAGCCAAGAATCCCAGGGGAAACTGTTTTTT
CDR3 protein: CASSQESQGKLFF

J gene: TRBJ1-1
clone size: once
V gene: TRBV2
CDR3 length: 14
D gene: TRBD1
CDR3 DNA: TGTGCCAGCAGTGGGACAGGGGGCCTAACTGAAGCTTTCTTT
CDR3 protein: CASSGTGGLTEAFF

J gene: TRBJ1-1
clone size: once
V gene: TRBV6-5
CDR3 length: 14
D gene: -
CDR3 DNA: TGTGCCAGCAGTCGACAGGTTATGAACACTGAAGCTTTCTTT
CDR3 protein: CASSRQVMNTEAFF

J gene: TRBJ1-1
clone size: -
V gene: TRBV30
CDR3 length: 11
D gene: TRBD1
CDR3 DNA: TGTGCCTGGAGTGACAGGGGGCATGCTTTCTTT
CDR3 protein: CAWSDRGHAFF

J gene: TRBJ2-3
clone size: -
V gene: TRBV18
CDR3 length: 16
D gene: -
CDR3 DNA: TGTGCCAGCTCACGCTCGGGAGAGGTGAGCGCGGATACGCAGTATTTT
CDR3 protein: CASSRSGEVSADTQYF

J gene: TRBJ2-1
clone size: -
V gene: TRBV2
CDR3 length: 17
D gene: TRBD1
CDR3 DNA: TGTGCCAGCAGTGAAGCCCGACAGGGTTGGGGCCACAATGAGCAGTTCTTC
CDR3 protein: CASSEARQGWGHNEQFF

J gene: TRBJ2-3
clone size: -
V gene: TRBV5-1
CDR3 length: 16
D gene: TRBD2
CDR3 DNA: TGCGCCAGCAGCTTGGTTCCTTCTAGCGGGGGAGATACGCAGTATTTT
CDR3 protein: CASSLVPSSGGDTQYF

J gene: TRBJ1-5
clone size: -
V gene: TRBV15
CDR3 length: 17
D gene: TRBD1
CDR3 DNA: TGTGCCACCAGCAGAGATCGGACAGGTCTGGGTAATCAGCCCCAGCATTTT
CDR3 protein: CATSRDRTGLGNQPQHF